In this sample, the clone carrying this TCR beta chain turned up many times. The antigen remains unidentified. The sample originates from a study of CD8 T cells in ankylosing spondylitis. Study outcomes and limitations: Characteristic, it appeared, of ankylosing spondylitis blood was a TCR beta motif of roughly eight highly homologous variants. Disease-linked clones proved CD8+ and comparatively uncommon in peripheral blood. A number of the motif variants had already been described in reactive arthritis synovial fluid and blood.

CDR3 length equals 15 residues. V was pared by 1 base and J by 2 bases, with 4 bases of the junction left unmatched. TCRdb reanalysed the 5' RACE reads using MiXCR and keeps one entry per CDR3 protein. The sample contains about 100,000 distinct CDR3 sequences, just under 9% of which appear only once. Material for sequencing was blood, either unsorted or a sorted T cell fraction (not recorded which). The chain carries TRBV12-3 or TRBV12-4 and TRBJ2-7, with TRBD1 matching 8 bases. The clonotype comes from a male donor with ankylosing spondylitis or in good health (not recorded which). CDR3 DNA sequence: TGTGCCAGCAGTTTAGGCGGGACAGGACCCTACGAGCAGTACTTC. Translating gives CASSLGGTGPYEQYF.